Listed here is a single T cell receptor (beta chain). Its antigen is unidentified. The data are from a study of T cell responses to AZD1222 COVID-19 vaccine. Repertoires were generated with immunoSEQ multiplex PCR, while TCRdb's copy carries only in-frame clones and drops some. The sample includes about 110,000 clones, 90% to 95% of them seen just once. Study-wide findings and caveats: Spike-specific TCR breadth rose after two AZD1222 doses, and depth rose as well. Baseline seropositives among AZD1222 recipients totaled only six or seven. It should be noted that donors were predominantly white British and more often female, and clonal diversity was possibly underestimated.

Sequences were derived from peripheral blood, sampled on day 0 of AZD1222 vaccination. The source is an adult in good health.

DNA for the CDR3: TGTGCCAGCAGCGAGACTAGCCTAAGCTCCTACAATGAGCAGTTCTTC. Translated, it gives CASSETSLSSYNEQFF. This sequence joins TRBV5-4 and TRBJ2-1, with TRBD2 identical over 7 bases. With 4 bases clipped from V and 0 bases from J, the junction kept 7 bases outside the gene matches. The germline gives CDR1 SGHNT, CDR2 YYREEE (reference sequence). The CDR3 consists of 16 residues.